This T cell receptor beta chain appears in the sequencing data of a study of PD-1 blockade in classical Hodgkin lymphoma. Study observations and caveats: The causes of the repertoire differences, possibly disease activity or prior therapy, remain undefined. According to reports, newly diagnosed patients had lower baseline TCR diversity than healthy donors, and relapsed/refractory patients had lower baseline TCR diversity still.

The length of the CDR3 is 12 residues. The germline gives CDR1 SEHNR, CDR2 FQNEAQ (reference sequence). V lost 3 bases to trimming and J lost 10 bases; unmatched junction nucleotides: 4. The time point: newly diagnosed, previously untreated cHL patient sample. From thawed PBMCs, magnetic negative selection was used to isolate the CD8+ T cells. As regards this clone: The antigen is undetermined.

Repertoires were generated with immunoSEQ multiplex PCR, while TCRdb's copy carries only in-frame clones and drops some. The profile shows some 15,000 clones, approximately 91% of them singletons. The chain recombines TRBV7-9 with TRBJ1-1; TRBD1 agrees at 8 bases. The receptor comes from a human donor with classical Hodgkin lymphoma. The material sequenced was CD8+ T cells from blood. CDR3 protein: CASSLADRGAFF. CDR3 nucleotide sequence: TGTGCCAGCAGCTTGGCTGACAGGGGAGCTTTCTTT.